Each of the 2 T cell receptor beta chains below was sequenced from the same sample in a study of blood T cell repertoires in COVID-19. The data were produced by immunoSEQ multiplex PCR, yet TCRdb's version contains in-frame clones alone and is incomplete. The sample has under 300,000 clones, just under 85% seen once; the top ten hold more than 9.5%. Sequenced material: peripheral blood. The receptor source for this set is a woman older than 75 with acute or convalescent COVID-19.

The genes are TRBV30 and TRBJ2-7; tentative D call: TRBD2 (7 bases). The ends were cut back, 8 bases at V and 1 base at J, with 18 bases in the middle. The CDR3 has 14 amino acids. Germline V lookup: CDR1 GTSNPN, CDR2 SVGIG (reference sequence). CDR3 loop: CAGSLKGGSYEQYF. The CDR3 DNA follows: TGTGCCGGCTCCCTGAAGGGGGGGTCCTACGAGCAGTACTTC.

DNA for the CDR3: TGTGCCAGCCGGGGGTCTTTGGGCAATCAGCCCCAGCATTTT. It codes for CASRGSLGNQPQHF. V is TRBV6-5 and J is TRBJ1-5; a possible D gene is TRBD1 (5 bases). The length of the CDR3 is 14 residues. Germline loops: CDR1 MNHEY, CDR2 SVGAGI. Trimming cost V 8 bases and J 2 bases, with 13 bases left between them.